The clone carrying this T cell receptor (beta chain) was seen at least ten times. RNA transcripts served as the template for amplifying TCR beta CDR3 regions. During a first-round RT-PCR of the TCR CDR3, the HTBI primer set was used. MiXCR, applied by TCRdb to the multiplex PCR reads, yields one record per CDR3 protein. Of around 800,000 distinct CDR3 sequences listed, about 38% are singletons. The record originates from a study of T cells in Graves' hyperthyroidism and ophthalmopathy. This CDR3 is 16 amino acids long. Germline CDR1 is ENHRY and CDR2 is SYGVKD. V lost 11 bases and J lost 0, with 22 bases in between.

The sequence came from a man aged 18 to 30 with Graves' hyperthyroidism. The sequencing sample was made of blood. The J gene is TRBJ1-2, the V gene TRBV10-3; D not certain. CDR3 amino acids: CAASDQAGPTNYGYTF. CDR3 in DNA: TGTGCCGCATCGGACCAGGCCGGCCCTACTAACTATGGCTACACCTTC.